Listed below are T cell receptor beta chains from one sample, sequenced in a study of T cell responses to AZD1222 COVID-19 vaccine. Method: immunoSEQ multiplex PCR; TCRdb's copy keeps in-frame clones and lacks some. The data hold roughly 160,000 clones, with roughly 89% observed a single time. Sequenced material: peripheral blood, taken 28 days after the second AZD1222 dose. The receptors stem from an adult who received the AZD1222 COVID-19 vaccine. Both conserved end residues are part of each CDR3. Fields, in order: J gene, D gene, CDR3 length, clone size, V gene, CDR3 protein, CDR3 DNA. D genes are given only for firm matches. Some rows mark clone size as missing; the rest say once, few, many or name a class of expanded clone.

TRBJ2-2	.	17	.	TRBV21-1	CASSKAGTGGHTGELFF	TGTGCCAGCAGCAAAGCCGGGACAGGGGGACACACCGGGGAGCTGTTTTTT
TRBJ1-2	.	13	.	TRBV2	CASSGGRAGSYTF	TGTGCCAGCAGTGGCGGCAGGGCGGGAAGCTACACCTTC
TRBJ2-7	.	14	.	TRBV7-8	CASSTTPGHYEQYF	TGTGCCAGCAGCACCACCCCGGGACACTACGAGCAGTACTTC
TRBJ1-5	.	17	.	TRBV6-2/TRBV6-3	CASSYGSQGMRNQPQHF	TGTGCCAGCAGTTACGGCTCCCAGGGGATGCGCAATCAGCCCCAGCATTTT
TRBJ1-2	.	13	.	TRBV11-2	CASSSTGASRYTF	TGTGCCAGCAGCTCCACCGGGGCAAGCCGCTACACCTTC
TRBJ1-5	.	13	.	TRBV7-9	CASVWGADQPQHF	TGTGCCAGCGTGTGGGGGGCAGATCAGCCCCAGCATTTT
TRBJ2-1	TRBD2	17	.	TRBV19	CASRLKSSGRQPNEQFF	TGTGCCAGTAGGCTTAAGTCTAGCGGACGTCAACCCAATGAGCAGTTCTTC
TRBJ2-5	.	12	.	TRBV2	CASGEGQETQYF	TGTGCCAGCGGAGAGGGTCAAGAGACCCAGTACTTC
TRBJ2-7	.	17	once	TRBV12-5	CASGLVRGDLAMGEQYF	TGTGCTAGTGGTTTGGTACGCGGAGACCTGGCAATGGGCGAGCAGTACTTC
TRBJ1-1	.	14	few	TRBV11-2	CASSQEGAGTEAFF	TGTGCCAGCAGCCAAGAGGGTGCGGGCACTGAAGCTTTCTTT
TRBJ2-4	TRBD1	17	.	TRBV2	CASSAPGQGAAKNIQYF	TGTGCCAGCAGTGCCCCCGGACAGGGGGCAGCCAAAAACATTCAGTACTTC
TRBJ2-7	TRBD1	16	.	TRBV5-1	CASSWQGQPTSYEQYF	TGCGCCAGCAGCTGGCAGGGACAGCCGACCTCCTACGAGCAGTACTTC
TRBJ2-5	.	16	.	TRBV4-2	CASSPSSRGRGETQYF	TGTGCCAGCAGCCCCAGTAGCCGGGGGCGGGGAGAGACCCAGTACTTC
TRBJ1-6	TRBD1	16	.	TRBV4-3	CASSQERWTGDSPLHF	TGCGCCAGCAGCCAAGAGAGATGGACAGGGGATTCACCCCTCCACTTT
TRBJ2-3	TRBD2	15	.	TRBV10-2	CASLEGLGRADTQYF	TGCGCCAGCCTCGAGGGACTAGGGCGAGCAGATACGCAGTATTTT
TRBJ2-7	.	15	.	TRBV2	CASSPGQGGIYEQYF	TGTGCCAGCAGCCCCGGACAAGGGGGGATATACGAGCAGTACTTC
TRBJ2-2	.	15	.	TRBV30	CAWRVRGVNTGELFF	TGTGCCTGGAGGGTCAGGGGGGTGAACACCGGGGAGCTGTTTTTT
TRBJ2-7	TRBD1	16	few	TRBV6-2/TRBV6-3	CASSQPPGQGKDEQYF	TGTGCCAGCAGTCAACCCCCGGGACAGGGGAAGGACGAGCAGTACTTC
TRBJ2-1	TRBD2	15	once	TRBV19	CASSIQGPTSGEQFF	TGTGCCAGTAGTATCCAGGGGCCGACTAGCGGAGAGCAGTTCTTC
TRBJ2-7	TRBD1	16	few	TRBV4-1	CASSQLDRGRGYEQYF	TGCGCCAGCAGCCAGCTGGACAGGGGGCGAGGCTACGAGCAGTACTTC
TRBJ1-4	.	13	.	TRBV7-8	CASHSGIREKLFF	TGTGCCAGCCACTCAGGGATTAGGGAAAAACTGTTTTTT
TRBJ2-2	.	12	.	TRBV19	CASSLAAGELFF	TGTGCCAGTAGTCTTGCAGCCGGGGAGCTGTTTTTT
TRBJ1-2	TRBD1	14	once	TRBV7-2	CASSPRTGGYGYTF	TGTGCCAGCAGCCCTCGGACAGGGGGCTATGGCTACACCTTC
TRBJ2-7	TRBD1	15	few	TRBV5-1	CASSRTRQGVYEQYF	TGCGCCAGCAGCCGTACCAGGCAGGGGGTCTACGAGCAGTACTTC
TRBJ1-2	.	16	.	TRBV5-6	CASSSTRFRAEYGYTF	TGTGCCAGCAGCTCCACCCGGTTCAGGGCGGAATATGGCTACACCTTC
TRBJ1-2	.	16	once	TRBV14	CASSPLRAGAGYGYTF	TGTGCCAGCAGCCCGCTTCGGGCGGGGGCCGGGTATGGCTACACCTTC
TRBJ2-1	TRBD2	15	.	TRBV10-3	CAISTGTSGYNEQFF	TGTGCCATCAGTACCGGGACTAGCGGATACAATGAGCAGTTCTTC
TRBJ1-1	.	17	.	TRBV6-2/TRBV6-3	CASSYSSLDRWNTEAFF	TGTGCCAGCAGTTACTCGAGTCTCGACAGATGGAACACTGAAGCTTTCTTT
TRBJ1-1	TRBD1	18	.	TRBV4-1	CASSQGRQGGRLNTEAFF	TGCGCCAGCAGCCAGGGGAGACAGGGGGGCCGACTGAACACTGAAGCTTTCTTT
TRBJ1-1	.	14	.	TRBV5-8	CASSWGPLNTEAFF	TGTGCCAGCAGCTGGGGTCCACTGAACACTGAAGCTTTCTTT
TRBJ1-1	.	13	.	TRBV7-9	CASSLGSRMEAFF	TGTGCCAGCAGCTTAGGGAGTCGAATGGAGGCTTTCTTT
TRBJ1-4	TRBD1	15	.	TRBV12-5	CASGFTGQTNEKLFF	TGTGCTAGTGGTTTTACGGGACAGACTAATGAAAAACTGTTTTTT
TRBJ2-3	TRBD2	18	.	TRBV5-1	CASSPGTSGGYSTDTQYF	TGCGCCAGCAGTCCCGGGACTAGCGGGGGGTATAGCACAGATACGCAGTATTTT
TRBJ1-4	.	15	.	TRBV6-5	CASSPGAAISEKLFF	TGTGCCAGCAGCCCCGGGGCAGCGATATCTGAAAAACTGTTTTTT
TRBJ1-6	.	18	.	TRBV19	CASFPGRGDGPYNSPLHF	TGTGCCAGTTTCCCGGGAAGGGGCGATGGCCCCTATAATTCACCCCTCCACTTT
TRBJ1-1	.	13	.	TRBV5-1	CASSLDQGTEAFF	TGCGCCAGCAGCTTGGATCAGGGTACTGAAGCTTTCTTT
TRBJ2-5	.	16	once	TRBV7-2	CASSARTLAIRETQYF	TGTGCCAGCAGCGCCCGAACACTAGCAATCCGGGAGACCCAGTACTTC
TRBJ2-5	.	17	.	TRBV7-9	CASSSGDRAKTQETQYF	TGTGCCAGCAGCTCAGGGGACCGGGCAAAAACCCAAGAGACCCAGTACTTC
TRBJ2-2	.	15	.	TRBV5-1	CASSLRPDRTGELFF	TGCGCCAGCAGCTTGCGGCCAGACCGCACCGGGGAGCTGTTTTTT
TRBJ1-6	.	15	.	TRBV4-3	CASSQGQGRNSPLHF	TGCGCCAGCAGCCAAGGCCAGGGACGTAATTCACCCCTCCACTTT
TRBJ1-2	.	14	.	TRBV19	CASKQGNIPGGYTF	TGTGCCAGTAAACAGGGAAATATCCCTGGTGGCTACACCTTC
TRBJ2-7	TRBD2	14	.	TRBV6-5	CASSYGGGIYEQYF	TGTGCCAGCAGTTACGGCGGGGGGATCTACGAGCAGTACTTC
TRBJ1-5	.	14	.	TRBV28	CASSLGGSGQPQHF	TGTGCCAGCAGTTTGGGGGGCAGCGGACAGCCCCAGCATTTT
TRBJ1-6	TRBD1	15	.	TRBV19	CASSRWGTVDSPLHF	TGTGCCAGTAGCCGCTGGGGGACAGTAGATTCACCCCTCCACTTT
TRBJ1-3	.	14	.	TRBV20-1	CSASVGVEGNTIYF	TGCAGTGCTAGTGTGGGGGTGGAAGGAAACACCATATATTTT
TRBJ1-1	.	15	.	TRBV5-4	CASSLGSNMNTEAFF	TGTGCCAGCAGCTTGGGAAGTAACATGAACACTGAAGCTTTCTTT